The TCR beta chain described here comes from a study of blood T cell repertoires in COVID-19. Libraries were prepared by immunoSEQ multiplex PCR; TCRdb keeps only in-frame clonotypes and omits some of them. The sample records about 110,000 clones, 76% being singletons. There are a few counts of this clone. This sequence was found in a man at least 80 years old with COVID-19, enrolled during active disease. The specimen was peripheral blood.

The CDR3 bases are TGTGCCACCAGTGACGAGACACTTAACTATGGCTACACCTTC. This codes for CATSDETLNYGYTF. This sequence joins TRBV24-1 and TRBJ1-2; D uncertain. Per germline, CDR1 KGHDR and CDR2 SFDVKD. V was cut by 4 bases and J by 1 base, with 9 bases left in between. The CDR3 consists of 14 residues.